This T cell receptor beta chain was captured by sequencing in a study of blood T cell repertoires in COVID-19. Study details: Both acute and convalescent COVID-19 samples were obtained from the United States, Italy and Spain. In each case, the material was cDNA or gDNA derived from T cells, B-cell-depleted T cells, or PBMCs.

Original methodology: Amplification with reference gene primers provided the estimates of nucleated cell counts. Profiled with immunoSEQ multiplex PCR; TCRdb holds only in-frame clones, not every one. D and trimming were read from the DNA, whereas the V and J calls and clone size are those reported in that table. The sample yields 200,000 to 300,000 clones, 82% seen once. The sample taken for sequencing was peripheral blood. The source of this sequence is a woman of 80 years or more with acute or convalescent COVID-19.

CDR3 bases: TGTGCCAGCAGCTTAGACAACAGGGGGTTGGGAACCGGGGAGCTGTTTTTT. Translation: CASSLDNRGLGTGELFF. This rearrangement joins TRBV7-2 to TRBJ2-2, with TRBD1 matching over 8 bases. Looked up from germline, CDR1 is SGHTA and CDR2 is FQGNSA. The CDR3 sequence is 17 residues long. V was pared by 1 base and J by 5 bases, with 9 bases of the junction left unmatched.